The TCR beta chain described here comes from a study of early T cells in non-severe SARS-CoV-2 infection. Study-wide context: Sequencing of bulk RNA from unsorted whole blood was done, without chain pairing.

In the library, individual cDNA molecules carried attached unique molecular identifiers. TCRdb recomputed calls from the 5' RACE reads with MiXCR, one row per CDR3 protein. The table shows 85,000 to 90,000 distinct CDR3 sequences, with 11% to 15% occurring only once. Study-wide results and limits: Lookups in VDJdb leaned toward anti-spike CD8 responses and missed private and CD4 specificities.

Trimming took 3 bases from V and 8 from J, leaving 10 bases between them. The CDR3 sequence is 12 residues long. Germline assignment: CDR1 MNHEY and CDR2 SVGAGI. There are many counts of this clonotype. As yet, its antigen is unknown. Sequencing used whole blood. This sequence was found in an adult who was a healthcare worker with PCR-confirmed SARS-CoV-2 infection or an uninfected control (not recorded which). This chain links TRBV6-5 with TRBJ1-2, with D perhaps TRBD1 (5 bases). CDR3 coding DNA: TGTGCCAGCAGTTATGGTGAGGGGGGCTACACCTTC. Translated: CASSYGEGGYTF.